The T cell receptor beta chain described here comes from a study of cytomegalovirus exposure and HLA in healthy donors. The study, taken as a whole, reports: The study labeled 150 to 200 TCR beta chains cytomegalovirus-associated. Most TCR sequences were uncommon, yet certain public TCRs appeared in many donors.

As regards this clone: Its cognate antigen is unknown.

The data were produced by immunoSEQ multiplex PCR, yet TCRdb's version contains in-frame clones alone and is incomplete. The sample includes about 120,000 clones, around 95% seen only once; the top ten take 1.5% to 2%. The germline CDR1 and CDR2 sequences are SEHNR and FQNEAQ (reference sequence). Deletions cut 5 bases from V and 2 bases from J, with 16 bases between. There are 17 residues in the CDR3. Sequenced input: PBMCs. The rearrangement links TRBV7-9 to TRBJ2-6; D perhaps matches TRBD1 (5 bases). This receptor was obtained from a man between 18 and 35 years old in good health and CMV-seronegative. CDR3 amino acids: CASSLSGAGAGANVLTF. CDR3 nucleotides: TGTGCCAGCAGCCTCAGTGGGGCAGGAGCTGGGGCCAACGTCCTGACTTTC.